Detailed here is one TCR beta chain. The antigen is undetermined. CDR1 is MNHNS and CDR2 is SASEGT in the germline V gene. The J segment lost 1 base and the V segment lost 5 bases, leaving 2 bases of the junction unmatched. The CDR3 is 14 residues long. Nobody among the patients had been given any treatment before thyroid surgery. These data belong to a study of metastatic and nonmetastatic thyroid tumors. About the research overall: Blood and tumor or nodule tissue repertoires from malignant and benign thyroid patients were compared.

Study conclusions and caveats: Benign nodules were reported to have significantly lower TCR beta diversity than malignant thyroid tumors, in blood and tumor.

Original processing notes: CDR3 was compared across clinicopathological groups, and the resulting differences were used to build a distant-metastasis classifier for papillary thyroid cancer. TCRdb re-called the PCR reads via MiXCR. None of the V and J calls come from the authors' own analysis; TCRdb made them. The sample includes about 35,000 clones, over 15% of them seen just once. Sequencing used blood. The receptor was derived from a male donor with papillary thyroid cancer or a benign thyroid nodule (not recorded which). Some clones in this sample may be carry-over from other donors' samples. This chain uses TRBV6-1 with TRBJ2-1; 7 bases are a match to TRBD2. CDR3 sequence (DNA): TGTGCCAGCAGTCAGCGGGAATCCTACAATGAGCAGTTCTTC. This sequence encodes CASSQRESYNEQFF.